Below are 27 T cell receptor beta chains sequenced from a single sample in a study of shared clonotypes between healthy human individuals. Generated by immunoSEQ multiplex PCR, the TCRdb table keeps only in-frame clones and is missing some. The table shows over a million clones, with around 78% occurring only once. The material sequenced was memory CD4+ T cells from PBMCs. Subset reported: CD45RA-negative fraction. The receptor source for this set is a man aged 18 to 29 in good health. Some clones in this sample may be carry-over from other donors' samples.

V usage is TRBV25-1 and J usage is TRBJ2-5, with TRBD2 identical over 7 bases. V was pared by 2 bases and J by 5 bases, with 8 bases of the junction left unmatched. CDR3 length: 15 amino acids. Germline V gene lookup returns CDR1 MGHDK and CDR2 SYGVNS. CDR3 loop: CASSEPRRGSETQYF. In nucleotides, the CDR3 is TGTGCCAGCAGTGAACCCCGGCGGGGGTCCGAGACCCAGTACTTC.

This rearrangement joins TRBV18 to TRBJ2-1; the D gene is possibly TRBD2 (5 bases). Germline CDR1 is KGHSH and CDR2 is LQKENI. Trimming stripped 6 bases from V and 5 bases from J, with 17 bases between. The CDR3 length is 15 residues. In nucleotides, the CDR3 is TGTGCCAGCTCGCCCTTGGGAGATTCGAACAATGAGCAGTTCTTC. Translated: CASSPLGDSNNEQFF.

A note on this clone: This may come from a read error, since a much larger clone is one base off. The same CDR3 can be traced to other DNA sequences in this sample. The chain employs TRBV2 and TRBJ2-7; 10 bases line up with TRBD1. The CDR3 consists of 13 residues. The V segment lost 4 bases and the J segment 10 bases; nucleotides outside the gene matches: 7. CDR1 and CDR2 (germline): SNHLY, FYNNEI. The CDR3 is CASSGDRGQEQYF. CDR3 coding DNA: TGTGCCAGCAGTGGGGACAGGGGCCAGGAACAGTACTTC.

The chain recombines TRBV28 with TRBJ1-4; D remains ambiguous. The CDR3 sequence is 13 residues long. V gave up 5 bases and J gave up 1 base, with 5 bases separating them. CDR1 and CDR2 from the germline V gene are MDHEN and SYDVKM. CDR3 bases: TGTGCCAGCAGTCCTCGAACTAATGAAAAACTGTTTTTT. It translates to CASSPRTNEKLFF.

V usage is TRBV5-1 and J usage is TRBJ2-3; D not resolved. This CDR3 has 12 residues. CDR1 and CDR2 (germline): SGHRS, YFSETQ. Trimming removed 4 bases from V and 2 bases from J, with 5 bases in between. DNA for the CDR3: TGCGCCAGCAGCGGGTTCACAGATACGCAGTATTTT. Translating it yields CASSGFTDTQYF. The variable domain in full, with the rest retrieved from reference TRBV5-1 and TRBJ2-3, is KAGVTQTPRYLIKTRGQQVTLSCSPISGHRSVSWYQQTPGQGLQFLFEYFSETQRNKGNFPGRFSGRQFSNSRSEMNVSTLELGDSALYLCASSGFTDTQYFGPGTRLTVL.

The V gene is TRBV7-3, the J gene TRBJ2-3, with 7 nucleotides matching TRBD2. CDR3 size: 15 residues. Looked up from germline, CDR1 is SGHTA and CDR2 is FQGTGA. Losses at the gene ends were 4 bases for V and 1 base for J; bases not matched to a gene: 5. CDR3 in amino acids: CASSSRGSRTDTQYF. The CDR3 DNA reads TGTGCCAGCAGCTCCCGCGGGAGCCGCACAGATACGCAGTATTTT.

The genes are TRBV7-2 and TRBJ1-1; D unresolved. CDR1 and CDR2 from the germline V gene are SGHTA and FQGNSA. Trimming cost V 2 bases and J 2 bases, with 6 bases left between them. CDR3 length: 13 amino acids. The CDR3 reads CASSLYGNTEAFF. CDR3 nucleotide sequence: TGTGCCAGCAGCTTATACGGCAACACTGAAGCTTTCTTT.

The table lists this clone with a few counts. At the DNA level, this CDR3 is encoded by other sequences in the same sample as well. The genes are TRBV5-1 and TRBJ2-1, with 8 nucleotides matching TRBD2. The CDR3 runs to 15 residues. V dropped 0 bases and J dropped 3; count of bases not matched to a gene: 2. Germline V gene sequence: CDR1 SGHRS, CDR2 YFSETQ. The CDR3 reads CASSLAGTSYNEQFF. CDR3 sequence (DNA): TGCGCCAGCAGCTTGGCCGGGACTAGCTACAATGAGCAGTTCTTC. Supplemented by reference TRBV5-1 and TRBJ2-1, the full variable domain reads KAGVTQTPRYLIKTRGQQVTLSCSPISGHRSVSWYQQTPGQGLQFLFEYFSETQRNKGNFPGRFSGRQFSNSRSEMNVSTLELGDSALYLCASSLAGTSYNEQFFGPGTRLTVL.

The CDR3 loop is CASSDAYGQPQHF. CDR3 coding DNA: TGCGCCAGCAGTGACGCCTATGGTCAGCCCCAGCATTTT. The chain is built from TRBV10-2 and TRBJ1-5; no reliable D call. The CDR3 sequence is 13 residues long. The V gene's germline CDR1 is WSHSY and CDR2 SAAADI. V was pared by 3 bases and J by 6 bases, with 9 bases between.

This chain links TRBV10-3 with TRBJ2-3; 10 bases fit TRBD1. The germline V gene has CDR1 ENHRY and CDR2 SYGVKD. After removal of 10 bases from V and 4 bases from J, the junction contained 11 bases not matched to a gene. The CDR3 totals 15 residues. This chain's CDR3 is CATAPGQGFPDTQYF. In DNA, the CDR3 is TGTGCCACCGCTCCGGGACAGGGGTTTCCAGATACGCAGTATTTT.

This clone was observed a handful of times. The chain recombines TRBV7-3 with TRBJ2-5, with no clear D. V lost 1 base and J 2 bases, leaving 11 bases between the germline ends. Germline V gene lookup returns CDR1 SGHTA and CDR2 FQGTGA. This CDR3 is built from 15 residues. CDR3: CASSLMGGSQETQYF. The CDR3, as DNA: TGTGCCAGCAGCTTAATGGGCGGTTCACAAGAGACCCAGTACTTC.

This sequence joins TRBV2 and TRBJ2-1; D is tentatively TRBD1 or TRBD2 (5 bases each). The CDR3 has 12 amino acids. Germline V lookup: CDR1 SNHLY, CDR2 FYNNEI. V lost 6 bases, J lost 6 bases, and 9 bases lay in between. CDR3 residues: CASRWDPNEQFF. For the CDR3, the DNA is TGTGCCAGCAGGTGGGACCCCAATGAGCAGTTCTTC. Full variable domain (remainder filled in from reference TRBV2 and TRBJ2-1): EPEVTQTPSHQVTQMGQEVILRCVPISNHLYFYWYRQILGQKVEFLVSFYNNEISEKSEIFDDQFSVERPDGSNFTLKIRSTKLEDSAMYFCASRWDPNEQFFGPGTRLTVL.

This clone occurred a few times. The chain joins TRBV6-5 to TRBJ1-2; maybe TRBD1 (5 bases). The CDR3 has 14 amino acids. V gave up 0 bases and J gave up 2 bases, with 7 bases separating them. Germline CDR1 MNHEY, CDR2 SVGAGI. The CDR3 nucleotides read TGTGCCAGCAGTTACTCGTGGGGGAACTATGGCTACACCTTC. It codes for CASSYSWGNYGYTF.

V gene TRBV15 combines with J gene TRBJ1-2; D is unclear. The ends were cut back, 0 bases at V and 4 bases at J, with 3 bases in the middle. The CDR3 sequence is 12 residues long. The V gene's germline CDR1 is LNHNV and CDR2 YYDKDF (reference sequence). CDR3 in amino acids: CATSRDTYGYTF. CDR3 sequence (DNA): TGTGCCACCAGCAGAGATACCTATGGCTACACCTTC.

The chain couples TRBV7-9 to TRBJ1-4; 9 bases match TRBD1. Germline V lookup: CDR1 SEHNR, CDR2 FQNEAQ (reference sequence). Losses at the gene ends were 3 bases for V and 6 bases for J; bases not matched to a gene: 2. The CDR3 loop spans 14 amino acids. The CDR3 coding sequence is TGTGCCAGCAGCTTCAGGACAGGGGATGAAAAACTGTTTTTT. Encoded protein: CASSFRTGDEKLFF.

Concerning this clone: The sample holds other DNA sequences that translate to the same CDR3. The chain couples TRBV6-1 to TRBJ2-7; D is unresolved. V dropped 2 bases and J dropped 0 bases, with 11 bases sitting between them. This CDR3 has 15 amino acids. Germline values: CDR1 MNHNS, CDR2 SASEGT. The CDR3 protein is CASSEWGQASYEQYF. The CDR3 region has the DNA TGTGCCAGCAGTGAATGGGGTCAGGCCTCCTACGAGCAGTACTTC.

The table lists this clone with a few counts. This sequence joins TRBV18 and TRBJ2-7; D remains ambiguous. Germline assignment: CDR1 KGHSH and CDR2 LQKENI. The CDR3 spans 15 residues. Between the trimmed V and J ends, which lost 0 bases and 6 bases, there was a span of 15 bases. CDR3 nucleotides: TGTGCCAGCTCACCACCGGGCCTGGGCTCGGGCGAGCAGTACTTC. Its translation is CASSPPGLGSGEQYF.

The CDR3 region is CAWSRTGSSGNTIYF. CDR3 DNA: TGTGCCTGGAGTCGAACAGGGAGCTCTGGAAACACCATATATTTT. This rearrangement joins TRBV30 to TRBJ1-3; D is perhaps TRBD1 (6 bases). The ends were cut back, 2 bases at V and 0 bases at J, with 11 bases in the middle. This CDR3 is built from 15 residues. From germline, CDR1 is GTSNPN and CDR2 SVGIG (reference sequence).

This clone turned up a few times. This chain connects TRBV29-1 to TRBJ2-3, with a tentative D call TRBD1 (6 bases). Germline V CDR1 and CDR2: SQVTM, ANQGSEA. CDR3 length equals 14 residues. V gave up 6 bases and J gave up 6 bases, with 19 bases separating them. The CDR3 DNA reads TGCAGCGTAAAGAAAGGGACACTAGGGGATACGCAGTATTTT. Amino acid sequence: CSVKKGTLGDTQYF.

The chain recombines TRBV7-8 with TRBJ2-7, with 7 bases matching TRBD2. This CDR3 has 15 amino acids. Germline CDR1 and CDR2: SGHVS and FQNEAQ. The trim removed 3 bases at V and 8 bases at J, leaving 13 bases unmatched. CDR3 protein: CASSLRSTSDLKQYF. The CDR3 DNA reads as TGTGCCAGCAGCTTGAGGTCAACTAGCGATTTAAAGCAGTACTTC.

The chain couples TRBV7-9 to TRBJ2-1; 8 nucleotides agree with TRBD1. The V gene's germline CDR1 is SEHNR and CDR2 FQNEAQ (reference sequence). The CDR3 consists of 16 residues. V shed 6 bases and J 3 bases; nucleotides not matched to a gene: 10. The CDR3 DNA sequence: TGTGCCAGCAGACAAACCGGACAGGGTGACTACAATGAGCAGTTCTTC. As protein: CASRQTGQGDYNEQFF.

A word on this clone: The junction differs from germline at one of its ends, possibly a read error. The chain employs TRBV20-1 and TRBJ2-1; D not resolved. Germline loops: CDR1 DFQATT, CDR2 SNEGSKA (reference sequence). The CDR3 loop spans 10 amino acids. The CDR3 DNA sequence: TGCAGTGCTAGAGAGATGGAGCAGCTCTTC. The encoded protein is CSAREMEQLF.

This sequence joins TRBV28 and TRBJ2-5; D ambiguous. V lost 4 bases and J 2 bases, leaving 26 bases between the germline ends. Germline CDR1 MDHEN, CDR2 SYDVKM. This CDR3 is 19 amino acids long. CDR3 sequence (DNA): TGTGCCAGCAGTTCTGTGCGGAACCTGGACCCAAGAGGTCAAGAGACCCAGTACTTC. Residues: CASSSVRNLDPRGQETQYF.

This clone was seen once. The V and J genes are TRBV5-4 and TRBJ1-2, with unresolved D. CDR1 SGHNT and CDR2 YYREEE come from the germline V gene (reference sequence). This CDR3 has 14 residues. Trimming took 2 bases from V and 2 from J, leaving 10 bases between them. The CDR3 DNA is TGTGCCAGCAGCTTAGCATCGGGAAACTATGGCTACACCTTC. Amino acid sequence: CASSLASGNYGYTF.

This CDR3 is CASTGTGVAEQYF. The CDR3 DNA sequence: TGTGCCAGCACCGGGACAGGGGTGGCCGAGCAGTACTTC. V and J are TRBV2 and TRBJ2-7; 10 bases fit TRBD1. Germline V gene sequence: CDR1 SNHLY, CDR2 FYNNEI. V shed 7 bases, J shed 6 bases, and the junction held 6 bases outside the gene matches. This CDR3 is 13 amino acids long.

The J gene is TRBJ1-4, the V gene TRBV18; D is uncertain. V lost 1 base and J 7 bases, leaving 10 bases between the germline ends. Germline lookup yields CDR1 KGHSH and CDR2 LQKENI. This CDR3 region has 14 residues. The CDR3 nucleotides are TGTGCCAGCTCACCACAGGCTGGGAGTGAAAAACTGTTTTTT. It is translated as CASSPQAGSEKLFF.

The rearrangement uses TRBV5-1 and TRBJ2-1; tentatively, D is TRBD1 or TRBD2 (5 bases each). The CDR3 totals 15 residues. V was cut by 4 bases and J by 7 bases, with 18 bases left in between. CDR1 and CDR2 from the germline V gene are SGHRS and YFSETQ. The CDR3 nucleotides are TGCGCCAGCAGCGGGACCGGGACGGTGAAAAATGAGCAGTTCTTC. This encodes CASSGTGTVKNEQFF. The full variable domain, its missing parts supplied by reference TRBV5-1 and TRBJ2-1, is KAGVTQTPRYLIKTRGQQVTLSCSPISGHRSVSWYQQTPGQGLQFLFEYFSETQRNKGNFPGRFSGRQFSNSRSEMNVSTLELGDSALYLCASSGTGTVKNEQFFGPGTRLTVL.